This T cell receptor beta chain came from a study of blood T cell repertoires in COVID-19. Study-wide context: Acute and convalescent COVID-19 specimens originated in the United States, Italy and Spain. PBMCs, B-cell-depleted T cells, or T cells were the source of the cDNA or gDNA that made up the material.

Methods used by the authors: Reference gene primer amplification in the assay estimated nucleated cell counts. This table comes from immunoSEQ multiplex PCR, and its TCRdb copy is limited to in-frame clones, with some not included. The D gene and trimming were derived from the DNA, and the V and J assignments and clone size from that table. The table has 150,000 to 200,000 clones, more than 75% seen once; the top ten hold 2.5%. In this sample, this clone turned up a few times. The CDR3 is made up of 12 amino acids. The gene calls are TRBV12-2 and TRBJ1-4; the D call TRBD1 from the table was never checked on the DNA. TRBV12-2 constitutes a pseudogene. Sample: peripheral blood. The sequence was obtained from a man aged 40-55 years with active or convalescent COVID-19. CDR3 nucleotides: TGTGCAAGTCGGTCAGGTAATGAAAAACTGTTTTTT. Protein sequence: CASRSGNEKLFF.